This entry is about one TCR beta chain. The antigen remains unidentified. Here immunoSEQ multiplex PCR was the method, and the copy in TCRdb shows in-frame clones only, minus some. The sample comprises a few hundred thousand clones, roughly 84% of which are singletons, and roughly 3.6% rests with the top ten. This entry belongs to a study of Ad26.COV2.S vaccination and SARS-CoV-2 variants. Study-wide background: Donor joined the COV1001 Ad26.COV2.S trial arm. Recipients of Ad26.COV2.S got it intramuscularly, once or twice 56 days apart. Findings of the study overall: Vaccinees showed greater spike-specific TCR breadth than placebo recipients. With respect to non-spike TCR breadth, vaccine and placebo recipients were similar.

Treatment noted: roughly 19 received Ad26.COV2.S at low or high dose, single or two shots; about five received placebo; per-sample allocation not given. Day 63 following the first vaccine or placebo injection was when the samples were taken. The sample in question was peripheral blood, obtained in a trial of Ad26.COV2.S vaccine versus placebo. The origin of this receptor is a person between 18 and 59 years old who received the Ad26.COV2.S COVID-19 vaccine or a placebo.

The CDR3 is CAWSVHSSGGSETQYF. The CDR3 DNA is TGTGCCTGGAGTGTACATTCTAGCGGGGGTTCGGAGACCCAGTACTTC. The gene calls are TRBV30 and TRBJ2-5, with 10 bases identical to TRBD2. Looked up from germline, CDR1 is GTSNPN and CDR2 is SVGIG (reference sequence). This CDR3 has 16 amino acids. V was clipped by 0 bases and J by 5 bases; unmatched bases: 9.